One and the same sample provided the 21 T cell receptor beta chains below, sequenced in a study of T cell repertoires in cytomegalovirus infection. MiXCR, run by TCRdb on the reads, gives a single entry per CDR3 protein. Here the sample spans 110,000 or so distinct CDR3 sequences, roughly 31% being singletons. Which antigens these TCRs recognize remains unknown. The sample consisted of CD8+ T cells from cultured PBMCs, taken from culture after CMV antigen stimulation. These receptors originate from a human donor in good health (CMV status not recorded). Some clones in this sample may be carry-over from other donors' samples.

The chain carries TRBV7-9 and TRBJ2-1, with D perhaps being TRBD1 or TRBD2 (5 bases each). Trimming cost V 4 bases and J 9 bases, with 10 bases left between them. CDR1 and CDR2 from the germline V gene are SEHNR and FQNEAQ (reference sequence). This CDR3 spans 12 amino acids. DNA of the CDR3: TGTGCCAGCAGCTCGCTGGGGACTGAGCAGTTCTTC. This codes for CASSSLGTEQFF.

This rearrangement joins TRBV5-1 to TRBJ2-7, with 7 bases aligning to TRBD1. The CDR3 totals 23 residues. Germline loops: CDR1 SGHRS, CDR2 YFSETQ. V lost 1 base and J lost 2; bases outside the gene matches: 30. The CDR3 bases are TGCGCCAGCAGCTTGTGGAGAACCGACTGGGACAGAAAATGGAAGGCTCGAACCTACGAGCAGTACTTC. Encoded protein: CASSLWRTDWDRKWKARTYEQYF.

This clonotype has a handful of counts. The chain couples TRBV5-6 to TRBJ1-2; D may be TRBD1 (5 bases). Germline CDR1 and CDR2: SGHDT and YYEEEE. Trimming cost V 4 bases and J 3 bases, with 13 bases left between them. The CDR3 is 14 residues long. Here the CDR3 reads CASSNDRDYYGYTF. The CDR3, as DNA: TGTGCCAGCAGCAATGACAGAGACTACTATGGCTACACCTTC.

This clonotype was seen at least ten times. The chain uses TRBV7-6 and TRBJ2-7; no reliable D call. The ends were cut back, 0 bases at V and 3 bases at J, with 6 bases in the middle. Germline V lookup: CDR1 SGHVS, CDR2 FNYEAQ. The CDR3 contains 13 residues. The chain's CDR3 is CASSLAWNYEQYF. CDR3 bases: TGTGCCAGCAGCTTAGCTTGGAACTACGAGCAGTACTTC.

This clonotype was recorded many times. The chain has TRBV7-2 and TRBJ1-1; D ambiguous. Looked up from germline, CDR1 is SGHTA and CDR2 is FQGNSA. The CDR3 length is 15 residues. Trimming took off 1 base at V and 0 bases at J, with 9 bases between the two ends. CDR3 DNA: TGTGCCAGCAGCTTAGGTGGGTGGATGAACACTGAAGCTTTCTTT. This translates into CASSLGGWMNTEAFF.

The CDR3 sequence: CSARDHGGAYNSPLHF. CDR3 DNA: TGCAGTGCTAGAGATCATGGGGGGGCCTATAATTCACCCCTCCACTTT. V is TRBV20-1 and J is TRBJ1-6; tentative D call: TRBD1 (5 bases). Trimming removed 0 bases at V and 2 bases at J, with 11 bases between. The germline V gene encodes CDR1 DFQATT and CDR2 SNEGSKA (reference sequence). The CDR3 sequence is 16 residues long.

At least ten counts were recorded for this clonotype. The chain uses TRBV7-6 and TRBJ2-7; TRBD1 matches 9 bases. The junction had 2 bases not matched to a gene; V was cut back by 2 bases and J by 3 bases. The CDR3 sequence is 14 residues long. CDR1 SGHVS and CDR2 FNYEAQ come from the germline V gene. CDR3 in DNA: TGTGCCAGCAGCTTAATGGGACAGGGCTACGAGCAGTACTTC. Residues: CASSLMGQGYEQYF.

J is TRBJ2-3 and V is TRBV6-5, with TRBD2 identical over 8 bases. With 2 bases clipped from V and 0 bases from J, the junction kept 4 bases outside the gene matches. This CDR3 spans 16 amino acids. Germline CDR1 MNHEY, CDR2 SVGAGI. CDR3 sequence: CASSYIGGESTDTQYF. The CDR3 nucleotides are TGTGCCAGCAGTTACATCGGGGGGGAAAGCACAGATACGCAGTATTTT.

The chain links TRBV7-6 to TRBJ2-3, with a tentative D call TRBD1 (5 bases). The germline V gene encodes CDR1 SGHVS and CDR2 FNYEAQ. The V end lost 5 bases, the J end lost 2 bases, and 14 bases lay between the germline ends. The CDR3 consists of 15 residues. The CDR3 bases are TGTGCCAGCAGCCAAGGCCAGGGATTCACAGATACGCAGTATTTT. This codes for CASSQGQGFTDTQYF.

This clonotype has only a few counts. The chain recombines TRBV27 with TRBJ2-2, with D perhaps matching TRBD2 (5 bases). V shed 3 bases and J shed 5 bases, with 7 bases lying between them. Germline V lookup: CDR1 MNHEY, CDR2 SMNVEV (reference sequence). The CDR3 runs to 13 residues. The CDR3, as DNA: TGTGCCAGCAGTTTGGACTGGACCGGGGAGCTGTTTTTT. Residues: CASSLDWTGELFF.

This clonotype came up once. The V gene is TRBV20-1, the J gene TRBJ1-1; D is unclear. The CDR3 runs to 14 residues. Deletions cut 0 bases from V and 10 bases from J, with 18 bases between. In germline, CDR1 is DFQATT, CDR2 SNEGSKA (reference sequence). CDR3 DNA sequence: TGCAGTGCTAGAGATTTAAGTCCCGCAGTGGGAGCTTTCTTT. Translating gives CSARDLSPAVGAFF.

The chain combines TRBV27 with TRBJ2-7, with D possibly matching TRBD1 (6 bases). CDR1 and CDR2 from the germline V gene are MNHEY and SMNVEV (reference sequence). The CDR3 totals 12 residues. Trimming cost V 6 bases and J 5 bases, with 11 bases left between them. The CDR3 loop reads CASSRDIHEQYF. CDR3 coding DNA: TGTGCCAGCAGCAGGGACATCCACGAGCAGTACTTC.

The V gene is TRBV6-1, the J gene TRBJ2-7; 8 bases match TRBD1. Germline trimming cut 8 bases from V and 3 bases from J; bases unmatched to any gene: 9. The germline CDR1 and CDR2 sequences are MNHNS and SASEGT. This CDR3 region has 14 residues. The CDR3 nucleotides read TGTGCCAGCCCCGCCGGGACAGGCAACTACGAGCAGTACTTC. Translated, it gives CASPAGTGNYEQYF.

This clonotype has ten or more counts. CDR3 sequence reads: CASPTGSPTGELFF. The CDR3 DNA follows: TGTGCCAGCCCGACAGGAAGTCCCACCGGGGAGCTGTTTTTT. This chain uses TRBV7-8 with TRBJ2-2; tentatively, D is TRBD1 (6 bases). V gave up 8 bases and J gave up 4 bases, with 14 bases separating them. Germline CDR1 reads SGHVS; CDR2 reads FQNEAQ. The CDR3 length is 14 residues.

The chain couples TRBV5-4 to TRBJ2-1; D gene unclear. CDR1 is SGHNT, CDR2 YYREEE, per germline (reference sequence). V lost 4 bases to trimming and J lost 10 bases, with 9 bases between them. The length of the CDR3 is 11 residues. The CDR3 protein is CASSLAREQFF. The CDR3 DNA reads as TGTGCCAGCAGCCTGGCGCGGGAGCAGTTCTTC. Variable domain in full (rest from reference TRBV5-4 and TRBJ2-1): ETGVTQSPTHLIKTRGQQVTLRCSSQSGHNTVSWYQQALGQGPQFIFQYYREEENGRGNFPPRFSGLQFPNYSSELNVNALELDDSALYLCASSLAREQFFGPGTRLTVL.

The CDR3 nucleotides read TGTGCCAGCAGTTTGAGGGACAGGGGGTCCCCCTTCTCCTACGAGCAGTACTTC. Translating gives CASSLRDRGSPFSYEQYF. The chain links TRBV27 to TRBJ2-7; 11 bases map to TRBD1. Germline trimming cut 3 bases from V and 0 bases from J; bases unmatched to any gene: 10. CDR1 is MNHEY, CDR2 SMNVEV, per germline (reference sequence). This CDR3 is 18 amino acids long.

Here the CDR3 DNA reads TGTGCCAGCAGTTACCCGGGACTCCTCTATGGCTACACCTTC. Protein product: CASSYPGLLYGYTF. This rearrangement joins TRBV6-6 to TRBJ1-2; a weak D match, TRBD1 (5 bases). The CDR3 loop spans 14 amino acids. Deletions cut 2 bases from V and 4 bases from J, with 11 bases between. From germline, CDR1 is MNHNY and CDR2 SVGAGI (reference sequence).

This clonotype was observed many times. This CDR3 is CASSADRAYEQYF. The CDR3 DNA reads as TGTGCCAGCAGCGCCGACAGGGCCTACGAGCAGTACTTC. V usage is TRBV7-2 and J usage is TRBJ2-7, with 7 bases matching TRBD1. With 5 bases clipped from V and 2 bases from J, the junction kept 3 bases outside the gene matches. CDR1 and CDR2 (germline): SGHTA, FQGNSA. This CDR3 is built from 13 residues.

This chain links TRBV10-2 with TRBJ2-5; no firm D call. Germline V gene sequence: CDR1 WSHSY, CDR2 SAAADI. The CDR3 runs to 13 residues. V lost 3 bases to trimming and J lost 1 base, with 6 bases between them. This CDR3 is CASSELFQETQYF. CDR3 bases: TGCGCCAGCAGTGAACTCTTCCAAGAGACCCAGTACTTC.

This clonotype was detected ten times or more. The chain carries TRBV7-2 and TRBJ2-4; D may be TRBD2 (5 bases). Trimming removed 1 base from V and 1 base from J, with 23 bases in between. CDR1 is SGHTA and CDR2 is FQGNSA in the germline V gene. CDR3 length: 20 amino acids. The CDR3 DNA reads TGTGCCAGCAGCTTAGATTTAGGACTCTACTCCCCGTTGGCCAAAAACATTCAGTACTTC. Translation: CASSLDLGLYSPLAKNIQYF.

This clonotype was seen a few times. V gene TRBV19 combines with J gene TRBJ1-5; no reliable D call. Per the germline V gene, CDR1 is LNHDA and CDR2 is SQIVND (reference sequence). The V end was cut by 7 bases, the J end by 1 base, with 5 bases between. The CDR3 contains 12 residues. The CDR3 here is CASNRSNQPQHF. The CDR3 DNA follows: TGTGCCAGTAACAGAAGCAATCAGCCCCAGCATTTT.